The rows below give T cell receptor beta chains drawn from one sample of a study of breast tumors, draining lymph nodes, adjacent tissues. MiXCR, run by TCRdb on the multiplex PCR reads, gives a single entry per CDR3 protein. The repertoire has around 300,000 distinct CDR3 sequences, 30% to 35% of them found once; the top ten carry 0.85% to 1.2%. Material: axillary lymph node tissue. The receptors originated from a female donor with breast cancer. Some clones in this sample may be carry-over from other donors' samples. The CDR3 runs from the conserved cysteine through the conserved F or W. D genes are given only for firm matches. Rows give clone size only sometimes, using once, few, many, or a class for an expanded clone.

d_gene: -
j_gene: TRBJ2-7
v_gene: TRBV29-1
abundance: -
CDR3nt: TGCAGCGTTGAACCCGGGAGCGGTTACGAGCAGTACTTC
CDR3aa: CSVEPGSGYEQYF

d_gene: -
j_gene: TRBJ2-1
v_gene: TRBV29-1
abundance: -
CDR3nt: TGCAGCGTTGAACTAGCGAGGCCCAATGAGCAGTTCTTC
CDR3aa: CSVELARPNEQFF

d_gene: -
j_gene: TRBJ1-6
v_gene: TRBV19
abundance: many
CDR3nt: TGTGCCAGCACAGGGCTGGTGAATTCACCCCTCCACTTT
CDR3aa: CASTGLVNSPLHF

d_gene: -
j_gene: TRBJ2-5
v_gene: TRBV19
abundance: many
CDR3nt: TGTGCCAGTAGTATAGTGGGGAAGAAGGGGAAAGAGACCCAGTACTTC
CDR3aa: CASSIVGKKGKETQYF

d_gene: TRBD2
j_gene: TRBJ2-7
v_gene: TRBV11-2
abundance: many
CDR3nt: TGTGCCAGCAGCATAGCGGGTGGGAGCTCCTACGAGCAGTACTTC
CDR3aa: CASSIAGGSSYEQYF

d_gene: TRBD2
j_gene: TRBJ2-1
v_gene: TRBV5-4
abundance: once
CDR3nt: TGTGCCAGCGGGGCCCGCGGGACTAGCAATGAGCAGTTCTTC
CDR3aa: CASGARGTSNEQFF

d_gene: -
j_gene: TRBJ2-7
v_gene: TRBV19
abundance: -
CDR3nt: TGTGCCAGTAGTTCCCCGAGTGCTGTCACCTACGAGCAGTACTTC
CDR3aa: CASSSPSAVTYEQYF

d_gene: -
j_gene: TRBJ2-1
v_gene: TRBV19
abundance: few
CDR3nt: TGTGCCAGTAGTACCATACTAGCCCCCCTGAGGGGGAATGAGCAGTTCTTC
CDR3aa: CASSTILAPLRGNEQFF

d_gene: -
j_gene: TRBJ2-7
v_gene: TRBV4-3
abundance: many
CDR3nt: TGCGCCAGCAGCCAGGCGGTCGGGGGTGCCTACGAGCAGTACTTC
CDR3aa: CASSQAVGGAYEQYF

d_gene: -
j_gene: TRBJ2-5
v_gene: TRBV7-2
abundance: many
CDR3nt: TGTGCCAGCAGCCGATTCGGGAGCCTCCCTGGGTACTTC
CDR3aa: CASSRFGSLPGYF

d_gene: -
j_gene: TRBJ2-7
v_gene: TRBV7-6
abundance: many
CDR3nt: TGTGCCAGCAGCCAGAAGTTGTGGGCCTGGCAGTACTTC
CDR3aa: CASSQKLWAWQYF

d_gene: -
j_gene: TRBJ1-1
v_gene: TRBV5-1
abundance: -
CDR3nt: TGTGCCAGCAGCTTGGGTTCAGGCCAGAAAACTGAAGCTTTCTTT
CDR3aa: CASSLGSGQKTEAFF

d_gene: TRBD2
j_gene: TRBJ2-5
v_gene: TRBV27
abundance: -
CDR3nt: TGTGCCAGCAGCACTAGCGCCCTAGGGACCCAGTACTTC
CDR3aa: CASSTSALGTQYF

d_gene: TRBD1
j_gene: TRBJ1-6
v_gene: TRBV7-2
abundance: many
CDR3nt: TGTGCCAGCAGCTTAGCGGGACAGTTCAATAATTCACCCCTCCACTTT
CDR3aa: CASSLAGQFNNSPLHF

d_gene: TRBD2
j_gene: TRBJ2-5
v_gene: TRBV3-1
abundance: -
CDR3nt: TGTGCCAGCAGCCAAGAGGGGACTAAGGGAGAGACCCAGTACTTC
CDR3aa: CASSQEGTKGETQYF

d_gene: -
j_gene: TRBJ2-1
v_gene: TRBV6-5
abundance: many
CDR3nt: TGTGCCAGCAGCCGGGGCGGTTCAGTTAGAAGCAATGAGCAGTTCTTC
CDR3aa: CASSRGGSVRSNEQFF

d_gene: -
j_gene: TRBJ2-6
v_gene: TRBV11-3
abundance: many
CDR3nt: TGTGCCAGCAGCTCCGGGATTAATCCATCTGGGGCCAACGTCCTGACTTTC
CDR3aa: CASSSGINPSGANVLTF

d_gene: TRBD2
j_gene: TRBJ2-7
v_gene: TRBV27
abundance: few
CDR3nt: TGTGCCAGCAGAGCTAGCGGGAGAAGCTACGAGCAGTACTTC
CDR3aa: CASRASGRSYEQYF

d_gene: TRBD1
j_gene: TRBJ1-3
v_gene: TRBV14
abundance: many
CDR3nt: TGTGCCAGCAGCCCTGACAGGGGGCTATCCTTGAAATTT
CDR3aa: CASSPDRGLSLKF

d_gene: TRBD2
j_gene: TRBJ2-1
v_gene: TRBV28
abundance: -
CDR3nt: TGTGCCAGCAGTTCGCTAGCGGGGGACTACAATGAGCAGTTCTTC
CDR3aa: CASSSLAGDYNEQFF

d_gene: -
j_gene: TRBJ1-2
v_gene: TRBV24-1
abundance: -
CDR3nt: TGTGCCACCGGGACAAATTATGGCTACACCTTC
CDR3aa: CATGTNYGYTF

d_gene: TRBD1
j_gene: TRBJ1-5
v_gene: TRBV29-1
abundance: -
CDR3nt: TGCAGCGTGACAGGGGATCACCAAGTGACCCAGCATTTT
CDR3aa: CSVTGDHQVTQHF

d_gene: -
j_gene: TRBJ2-7
v_gene: TRBV27
abundance: -
CDR3nt: TGTGCCAGCAGTCGAGGCCTGTTCTACGAGCAGTACTTC
CDR3aa: CASSRGLFYEQYF

d_gene: -
j_gene: TRBJ2-1
v_gene: TRBV9
abundance: many
CDR3nt: TGTGCCAGCAGCGTAGATCTAACTAGCAGTTACAATGAGCAGTTCTTC
CDR3aa: CASSVDLTSSYNEQFF

d_gene: TRBD2
j_gene: TRBJ2-2
v_gene: TRBV7-9
abundance: many
CDR3nt: TGTGCCAGCAGCACGGGAGGGAACACCGGGGAGCTGTTTTTT
CDR3aa: CASSTGGNTGELFF

d_gene: -
j_gene: TRBJ1-5
v_gene: TRBV10-2
abundance: -
CDR3nt: TGCGCCAGCAGTGAGTCAGGGAATCAGCTCCAGCATTTT
CDR3aa: CASSESGNQLQHF

d_gene: TRBD2
j_gene: TRBJ2-1
v_gene: TRBV10-3
abundance: -
CDR3nt: TGTGCCAGCAGTTACCCATCCACTAGCGGGAGGAGCTCCTACAGTGAGCAGTTCTTC
CDR3aa: CASSYPSTSGRSSYSEQFF

d_gene: -
j_gene: TRBJ1-4
v_gene: TRBV20-1
abundance: many
CDR3nt: TGCAGTGCTAGGGGTACAACTAATGAAAAACTGTTTTTT
CDR3aa: CSARGTTNEKLFF

d_gene: -
j_gene: TRBJ2-3
v_gene: TRBV4-2
abundance: -
CDR3nt: TGTGCCAGCAGCCGTACACGGGGAGATACGCAGTATTTT
CDR3aa: CASSRTRGDTQYF

d_gene: -
j_gene: TRBJ2-2
v_gene: TRBV20-1
abundance: many
CDR3nt: TGCAGTGCTCCGGGACTCTCCACCGGGGAGCTGTTTTTT
CDR3aa: CSAPGLSTGELFF

d_gene: -
j_gene: TRBJ2-1
v_gene: TRBV30
abundance: -
CDR3nt: TGTGCCAGGAGGACTCCCCCTCTGTTCTTC
CDR3aa: CARRTPPLFF

d_gene: TRBD2
j_gene: TRBJ2-3
v_gene: TRBV7-9
abundance: -
CDR3nt: TGTGCCAGCAGTCCCCTTCGTAGTAGCGGGTTCACAGATACGCAGTATTTT
CDR3aa: CASSPLRSSGFTDTQYF

d_gene: -
j_gene: TRBJ1-1
v_gene: TRBV20-1
abundance: -
CDR3nt: TGCAGTGCTGTCGACAGGCACACTGAAGCTTTCTTT
CDR3aa: CSAVDRHTEAFF

d_gene: TRBD2
j_gene: TRBJ2-2
v_gene: TRBV11-2
abundance: -
CDR3nt: TGTGCCAGCAGTTCGGGACTAGCGGGAATGGACACCGGGGAGCTGTTTTTT
CDR3aa: CASSSGLAGMDTGELFF

d_gene: -
j_gene: TRBJ2-2
v_gene: TRBV7-9
abundance: few
CDR3nt: TGTGCCAGCAGCCGCGCCCTTAGGTTCACGGACACCGGGGAGCTGTTTTTT
CDR3aa: CASSRALRFTDTGELFF

d_gene: TRBD2
j_gene: TRBJ2-3
v_gene: TRBV5-4
abundance: many
CDR3nt: TGTACCAGCAGCTTGGACGGACTAGCGACGAATACGCAGTATTTT
CDR3aa: CTSSLDGLATNTQYF

d_gene: -
j_gene: TRBJ2-3
v_gene: TRBV7-8
abundance: once
CDR3nt: TGTGCCAGCAGCTTAGTGTACGAAGCAGATACGCAGTACTTT
CDR3aa: CASSLVYEADTQYF

d_gene: -
j_gene: TRBJ2-7
v_gene: TRBV5-1
abundance: many
CDR3nt: TGCGCCAGCAGCGGAGGCGGGGCAGAATCCTACGAGCAGTACTTC
CDR3aa: CASSGGGAESYEQYF

d_gene: -
j_gene: TRBJ2-3
v_gene: TRBV4-2
abundance: many
CDR3nt: TGTGCCAGCAGCCAAGAGGGCAAACCCCGAACAGATACGCAGTATTTT
CDR3aa: CASSQEGKPRTDTQYF

d_gene: TRBD1
j_gene: TRBJ2-7
v_gene: TRBV15
abundance: many
CDR3nt: TGTGCCACCGGGACAGGGATCTACGAGCAGTACTTC
CDR3aa: CATGTGIYEQYF

d_gene: -
j_gene: TRBJ2-1
v_gene: TRBV27
abundance: few
CDR3nt: TGTGCCAGCAGACCAGCAGGCTCCTACAATGAGCAGTTCTTC
CDR3aa: CASRPAGSYNEQFF

d_gene: -
j_gene: TRBJ2-5
v_gene: TRBV6-5
abundance: -
CDR3nt: TGTGCCAGCGCTCGGGTGGACTCAACGCAGTACTTC
CDR3aa: CASARVDSTQYF

d_gene: TRBD1
j_gene: TRBJ2-7
v_gene: TRBV10-2
abundance: many
CDR3nt: TGCGCCAGCAGCCCCCGGGACAGAAAATCCTACGAGCAGTACTTC
CDR3aa: CASSPRDRKSYEQYF

d_gene: TRBD1
j_gene: TRBJ1-3
v_gene: TRBV11-1
abundance: -
CDR3nt: TGTGCCAGCAGCTACGGACAGGGAGAGGGAAACACCATATATTTT
CDR3aa: CASSYGQGEGNTIYF

d_gene: -
j_gene: TRBJ1-4
v_gene: TRBV6-1
abundance: -
CDR3nt: TGTGCCAGCAGTGAAGCAGGGTTCCCTGCCGAAAAACTGTTTTTT
CDR3aa: CASSEAGFPAEKLFF

d_gene: -
j_gene: TRBJ2-1
v_gene: TRBV20-1
abundance: many
CDR3nt: TGCAGTGCTACCGGCCCTATCCACTCCTACAATGAGCAGTTCTTC
CDR3aa: CSATGPIHSYNEQFF

d_gene: TRBD1
j_gene: TRBJ1-5
v_gene: TRBV7-9
abundance: -
CDR3nt: TGTGCCAGCAGCCCTCGGACAGGGGTATGGAACAATCAGCCCCAGCATTTT
CDR3aa: CASSPRTGVWNNQPQHF

d_gene: -
j_gene: TRBJ1-5
v_gene: TRBV6-1
abundance: -
CDR3nt: TGTGCCAGCAGTGAAAAGTGGGCGACAGGTCAAAGTGGCAATCAGCCCCAGCATTTT
CDR3aa: CASSEKWATGQSGNQPQHF

d_gene: -
j_gene: TRBJ2-5
v_gene: TRBV11-3
abundance: many
CDR3nt: TGTGCCAGCGGACCCCCTTTTCAGGAGACCCAGTACTTC
CDR3aa: CASGPPFQETQYF

d_gene: -
j_gene: TRBJ1-3
v_gene: TRBV7-3
abundance: -
CDR3nt: TGTGCCAGCAGCTTGGTAAGGTATGGAAACACCATATATTTT
CDR3aa: CASSLVRYGNTIYF

d_gene: -
j_gene: TRBJ2-2
v_gene: TRBV12-3/TRBV12-4
abundance: many
CDR3nt: TGTGCCAGCACCAAGGGGGGTAGGGTCACCGGGGAGCTGTTTTTT
CDR3aa: CASTKGGRVTGELFF

d_gene: TRBD2
j_gene: TRBJ2-1
v_gene: TRBV3-1
abundance: few
CDR3nt: TGTGCCAGCAGCCAAGGACTAGCACCCAATGAGCAGTTCTTC
CDR3aa: CASSQGLAPNEQFF

d_gene: -
j_gene: TRBJ1-5
v_gene: TRBV6-1
abundance: -
CDR3nt: TGTGCCAGCAGTCAAAACGGCCGGAGGGAGCCCCAGCATTTT
CDR3aa: CASSQNGRREPQHF